This T cell receptor beta chain derives from a study of blood T cell repertoires in COVID-19. On the study more broadly: Whether acute or convalescent, the COVID-19 samples came from the United States, Italy and Spain. From T cells, B-cell-depleted T cells, or PBMCs came the material, which was cDNA or gDNA.

In the original processing: The authors estimated nucleated cell counts from reference gene primer amplification. Clones were read by immunoSEQ multiplex PCR, and TCRdb kept only the in-frame ones, dropping some. V and J calls and clone size follow that table, whereas D and trimming were derived from the DNA. The sample carries around 700,000 clones, around 89% recorded once. In this sample, this clone turned up a few times. Sequences were obtained from peripheral blood. The clonotype was recovered from a woman under 30 with acute or convalescent COVID-19.

The CDR3 protein is CASSFNNSPLHF. In DNA, the CDR3 is TGTGCCAGCAGTTTCAATAATTCACCCCTCCACTTT. The chain recombines TRBV12-3 or TRBV12-4 with TRBJ1-6, with D uncertain. Trimming took 3 bases from V and 5 from J, leaving 2 bases between them. This CDR3 spans 12 amino acids.